The 17 T cell receptor beta chains below were found in one sample sequenced in a study of early stage breast cancer tumors. The table came from immunoSEQ multiplex PCR; TCRdb's copy has only in-frame clones and leaves some out. The data contain around 25,000 clones, about 70% of them singletons. Sequencing was performed on breast tumor tissue. The receptors derive from a person in their sixties with breast cancer.

This chain links TRBV6-6 with TRBJ2-1, with 7 bases identical to TRBD2. Germline values: CDR1 MNHNY, CDR2 SVGAGI (reference sequence). This CDR3 spans 16 amino acids. V was clipped by 6 bases and J by 5 bases; unmatched bases: 13. Here the CDR3 reads CASSHGASGINNEQFF. The DNA of the CDR3 is TGTGCCAGCAGCCATGGGGCTAGCGGAATAAACAATGAGCAGTTCTTC.

The chain combines TRBV30 with TRBJ1-5; TRBD1 matches at 12 bases. Per germline, CDR1 GTSNPN and CDR2 SVGIG (reference sequence). J was trimmed by 6 bases and V by 3 bases; bases with no gene match: 3. This CDR3 is 14 amino acids long. Here the CDR3 reads CAWRGQGASQPQHF. The DNA for the CDR3 is TGTGCCTGGAGGGGACAGGGGGCGAGTCAGCCCCAGCATTTT.

With respect to this clone: A junction end diverges from the germline sequence, so it may reflect a read error. The chain uses TRBV7-9 and TRBJ2-2, with 7 bases lining up with TRBD2. Germline V CDR1 and CDR2: SEHNR, FQNEAQ (reference sequence). This CDR3 contains 15 residues. In DNA, the CDR3 is TGTGCCAGCAGCCTAGCGGCCTCGGGCACCGGGGAGCTGTTTTTT. Its translation: CASSLAASGTGELFF.

J is TRBJ2-2 and V is TRBV7-8; the D gene is possibly TRBD1 (5 bases). There are 14 residues in the CDR3. The germline V gene has CDR1 SGHVS and CDR2 FQNEAQ. Trimming stripped 0 bases from V and 6 bases from J, with 8 bases between. The CDR3, as DNA: TGTGCCAGCAGCTTAGCAGGGGTAGCCGGGGAGCTGTTTTTT. This translates into CASSLAGVAGELFF.

This chain uses TRBV10-3 with TRBJ1-1, with 7 bases fitting TRBD1. The CDR3 length is 13 residues. Germline lookup yields CDR1 ENHRY and CDR2 SYGVKD. After removal of 10 bases from V and 3 bases from J, the junction contained 8 bases not matched to a gene. Here the CDR3 DNA reads TGTGCCACCCAGGACGACAGGGACACTGAAGCTTTCTTT. It is translated as CATQDDRDTEAFF.

The chain couples TRBV4-2 to TRBJ2-1, with a weak D call TRBD2 (6 bases). This CDR3 is built from 16 residues. The V end was cut by 0 bases, the J end by 6 bases, with 15 bases between. Germline CDR1 is LGHNA and CDR2 is YNFKEQ. This CDR3 is CASSQDFGGVGNEQFF. The CDR3 DNA is TGTGCCAGCAGCCAAGATTTCGGGGGAGTGGGCAATGAGCAGTTCTTC.

V and J are TRBV10-3 and TRBJ1-3; D unresolved. Trimming took off 7 bases at V and 0 bases at J, with 10 bases between the two ends. CDR1 is ENHRY and CDR2 is SYGVKD in the germline V gene. The CDR3 is 14 residues long. CDR3 sequence (DNA): TGTGCCATCACCGTAGAGGGCTCTGGAAACACCATATATTTT. Translated, it gives CAITVEGSGNTIYF.

In its sample, this clone was seen a few times. The genes are TRBV13 and TRBJ2-1; 16 nucleotides align to TRBD2. The CDR3 spans 17 residues. Germline V lookup: CDR1 PRHDT, CDR2 FYEKMQ (reference sequence). After removal of 5 bases from V and 8 bases from J, the junction contained 9 bases not matched to a gene. The CDR3 DNA is TGTGCCAGCAGCCCAGGGACTAGCGGGAGGGCCAAGGATGAGCAGTTCTTC. It yields the protein CASSPGTSGRAKDEQFF.

J is TRBJ2-5 and V is TRBV11-3; TRBD2 aligns across 9 bases. Trimming took 6 bases from V and 2 from J; bases not matched to a gene: 7. The CDR3 runs to 15 residues. Per germline, CDR1 SGHNT and CDR2 YENEEA. The CDR3 DNA follows: TGTGCCAGCAGGGGGACTAGCAGGGCACAAGAGACCCAGTACTTC. Translated: CASRGTSRAQETQYF.

The chain is built from TRBV5-6 and TRBJ2-3, with D possibly being TRBD1 (5 bases). Per germline, CDR1 SGHDT and CDR2 YYEEEE. Trimming shortened V by 5 bases and J by 0 bases, and 13 bases separated the two germline ends. The CDR3 consists of 15 residues. CDR3 in amino acids: CASSFDGASTDTQYF. DNA for the CDR3: TGTGCCAGCAGTTTTGATGGGGCTAGCACAGATACGCAGTATTTT.

This chain joins TRBV5-4 and TRBJ1-2, with TRBD1 matching over 7 bases. This CDR3 has 15 amino acids. The germline gives CDR1 SGHNT, CDR2 YYREEE (reference sequence). Unmatched junction bases numbered 12, after V lost 4 bases and J lost 6 bases. This CDR3 reads CASSTFDRVKDGYTF. The DNA of the CDR3 is TGTGCCAGCAGCACCTTCGACAGGGTGAAGGATGGCTACACCTTC.

This clone was recorded a few times. V and J are TRBV5-1 and TRBJ2-7, with D maybe TRBD1 (5 bases). Germline CDR1 and CDR2: SGHRS and YFSETQ. The length of the CDR3 is 11 residues. V lost 4 bases, J lost 4 bases, and 6 bases lay in between. CDR3 loop: CASSPGYEQYF. The CDR3 DNA is TGCGCCAGCAGCCCAGGGTACGAGCAGTACTTC.

The chain recombines TRBV6-5 with TRBJ1-5; D may be TRBD1 (6 bases). The length of the CDR3 is 14 residues. Germline CDR1 reads MNHEY; CDR2 reads SVGAGI. Trimming cost V 5 bases and J 4 bases, with 12 bases left between them. The CDR3 DNA reads as TGTGCCAGCAGTAATCAGGGGTGGAATCAGCCCCAGCATTTT. This encodes CASSNQGWNQPQHF.

In this sample, this clone is medium-sized (0.01 to 0.1%). The chain has TRBV9 and TRBJ2-3; unclear D gene. With 3 bases removed from V and 4 bases from J, the gap between germline ends came to 12 bases. In germline, CDR1 is SGDLS, CDR2 YYNGEE. CDR3 length: 14 amino acids. The CDR3 spells CASSAAFRADTQYF. CDR3 DNA sequence: TGTGCCAGCAGCGCCGCCTTTCGGGCAGATACGCAGTATTTT.

V usage is TRBV7-2 and J usage is TRBJ1-3; the match to TRBD1 covers 9 bases. Germline CDR1 and CDR2: SGHTA and FQGNSA. Germline trimming cut 5 bases from V and 4 bases from J; bases unmatched to any gene: 18. CDR3 length equals 19 residues. CDR3 sequence reads: CASSARPGQGILRGNTIYF. In DNA, the CDR3 is TGTGCCAGCAGCGCTAGACCGGGACAGGGAATTCTTAGGGGAAACACCATATATTTT.

This rearrangement joins TRBV11-3 to TRBJ2-3; D ambiguous. The CDR3 sequence is 14 residues long. Germline V gives CDR1 SGHNT, CDR2 YENEEA. The V gene lost 0 bases and the J gene lost 6 bases, with 10 bases spanning the gap. The CDR3 nucleotides are TGTGCCAGCAGCTTAGATAGAGGTTCGGATACGCAGTATTTT. It codes for CASSLDRGSDTQYF.

V and J are TRBV2 and TRBJ2-7; no clear D gene. V lost 4 bases and J 0 bases, leaving 7 bases between the germline ends. Germline loops: CDR1 SNHLY, CDR2 FYNNEI. The CDR3 consists of 13 residues. The CDR3 spells CASSVPGSYEQYF. The CDR3 DNA sequence: TGTGCCAGCAGTGTCCCGGGCTCCTACGAGCAGTACTTC.